This T cell receptor beta chain originates from a study of blood T cell repertoires in COVID-19. On the study more broadly: The study drew acute and convalescent COVID-19 samples from the United States, Italy and Spain.

This CDR3 is built from 14 residues. Per germline, CDR1 SNHLY and CDR2 FYNNEI. V lost 6 bases and J lost 3; bases outside the gene matches: 8. Original handling: Using reference gene primer amplification, nucleated cell counts were estimated. Measured with immunoSEQ multiplex PCR; TCRdb has only the in-frame clones, and not every one. That table furnishes V, J and clone size, whereas the DNA furnished D and trimming. The table lists about 270,000 clones, about 88% of them singletons. Material: peripheral blood. The receptor comes from a woman in her 70s with COVID-19, enrolled during active disease. V usage is TRBV2 and J usage is TRBJ2-7, with 7 bases lining up with TRBD1. DNA for the CDR3: TGTGCCAGCAGCATGGGACAGACCTACTACGAGCAGTACTTC. The encoded protein is CASSMGQTYYEQYF.